This record looks at one TCR beta chain sequence and its context. One Seattle source followed patients from active infection through their disease course. This sample was taken from a study of blood T cell repertoires in COVID-19. Study details: Samples came from the United States, Italy and Spain, spanning acute and convalescent COVID-19.

Using immunoSEQ multiplex PCR, the repertoire was profiled, and TCRdb retains in-frame clones only, with some absent. The data contain 500,000 to 600,000 clones, around 90% of them singletons. The CDR3 is 12 amino acids. V was cut by 5 bases and J by 4 bases, with 6 bases left in between. Specimen: peripheral blood. This chain uses TRBV12-3 or TRBV12-4 with TRBJ2-1; D is uncertain. This clonotype originated in a woman aged 45-65 years with COVID-19, enrolled during active disease. DNA of the CDR3: TGTGCCAGCAGTCCCTTTTACAATGAGCAGTTCTTC. As protein: CASSPFYNEQFF.